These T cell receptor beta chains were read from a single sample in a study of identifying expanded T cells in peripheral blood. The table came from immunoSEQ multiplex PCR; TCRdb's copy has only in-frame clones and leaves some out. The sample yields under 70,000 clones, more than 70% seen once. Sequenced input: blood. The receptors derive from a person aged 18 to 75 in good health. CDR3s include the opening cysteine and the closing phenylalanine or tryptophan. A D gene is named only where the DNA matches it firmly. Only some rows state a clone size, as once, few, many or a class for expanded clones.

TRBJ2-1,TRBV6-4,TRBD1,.,TGTGCCAGCAGTGACTCGGACAGGGGTGAGCAGTTCTTC,CASSDSDRGEQFF
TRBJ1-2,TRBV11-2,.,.,TGTGCCAGCAGCCTTATTGAGGGAGGCTACACCTTC,CASSLIEGGYTF
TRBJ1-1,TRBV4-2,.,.,TGTGCCAGCAGCCAAGATTCCGGCCGGGAGGGCGTGGGTACTTTCTTT,CASSQDSGREGVGTFF
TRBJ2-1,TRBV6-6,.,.,TGTGCCAGCAGTTACTCGAACAGGGATGAGCAGTTCTTC,CASSYSNRDEQFF
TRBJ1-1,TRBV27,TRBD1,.,TGTGCCAGCAGCCCCCGGGACAGAAACACTGAAGCTTTCTTT,CASSPRDRNTEAFF
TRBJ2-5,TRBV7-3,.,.,TGTGCCAGCAGCTTAGCACAGGGTTGGGAGACCCAGTACTTC,CASSLAQGWETQYF
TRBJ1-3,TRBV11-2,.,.,TGTGCCAGCAGCCGCAGTCGGCAGGACCCCTCTGGAAACACCATATATTTT,CASSRSRQDPSGNTIYF
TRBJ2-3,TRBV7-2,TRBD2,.,TGTGCCAGCAGCCTGGGGACTAGCGGGGGCACAGATACGCAGTATTTT,CASSLGTSGGTDTQYF
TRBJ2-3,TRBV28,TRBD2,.,TGTGCCAGCAGTCGCACGGCCCCGGGACTAGCGGGGGGGCCTTATACGCAGTATTTT,CASSRTAPGLAGGPYTQYF
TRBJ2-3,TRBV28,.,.,TGTGCCAGCACGGCGGGAACAGATACGCAGTATTTT,CASTAGTDTQYF
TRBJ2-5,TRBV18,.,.,TGTGCCAGCTCACCAAAAGGACACCCCCAGTACTTC,CASSPKGHPQYF
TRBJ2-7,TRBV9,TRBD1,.,TGTGCCAGCAGCCCAGGTCAGGGGGCCTACGAGCAGTACTTC,CASSPGQGAYEQYF
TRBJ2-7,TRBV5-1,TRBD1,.,TGCGCCAGCAGCACCTACCCCGGGACAGGAGGCTACGAGCAGTACTTC,CASSTYPGTGGYEQYF
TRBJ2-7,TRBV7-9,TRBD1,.,TGTGCCAGCAGCTCGATGGACAGGGGATCCTACGAGCAGTACTTC,CASSSMDRGSYEQYF
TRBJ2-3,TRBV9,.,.,TGTGCCAGCAGCGTAGAAGCAGGCACAGATACGCAGTATTTT,CASSVEAGTDTQYF
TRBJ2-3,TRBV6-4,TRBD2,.,TGTGCCAGCAGTGACAGCAGCGGGGCATCAGATACGCAGTATTTT,CASSDSSGASDTQYF
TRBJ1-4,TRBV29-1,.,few,TGCAGCGTTACCGGGGGAAGGGAAAAACTGTTTTTT,CSVTGGREKLFF
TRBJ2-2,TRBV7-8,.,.,TGTGCCAGCAGTCCACAAACGAACACCGGGGAGCTGTTTTTT,CASSPQTNTGELFF